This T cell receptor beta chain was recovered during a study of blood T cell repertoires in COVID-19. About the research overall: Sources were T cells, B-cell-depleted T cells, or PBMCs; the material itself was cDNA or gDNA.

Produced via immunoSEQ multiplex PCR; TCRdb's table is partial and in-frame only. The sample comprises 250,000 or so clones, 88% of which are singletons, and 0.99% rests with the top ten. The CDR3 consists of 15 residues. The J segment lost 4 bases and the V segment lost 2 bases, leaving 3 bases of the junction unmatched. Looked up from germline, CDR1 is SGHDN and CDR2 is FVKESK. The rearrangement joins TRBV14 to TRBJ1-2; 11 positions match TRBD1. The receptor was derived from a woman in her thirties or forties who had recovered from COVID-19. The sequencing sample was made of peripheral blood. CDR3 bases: TGTGCCAGCAGCCAACCGGGACAGGGGGTCTATGGCTACACCTTC. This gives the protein CASSQPGQGVYGYTF. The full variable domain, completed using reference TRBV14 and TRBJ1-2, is EAGVTQFPSHSVIEKGQTVTLRCDPISGHDNLYWYRRVMGKEIKFLLHFVKESKQDESGMPNNRFLAERTGGTYSTLKVQPAELEDSGVYFCASSQPGQGVYGYTFGSGTRLTVV.